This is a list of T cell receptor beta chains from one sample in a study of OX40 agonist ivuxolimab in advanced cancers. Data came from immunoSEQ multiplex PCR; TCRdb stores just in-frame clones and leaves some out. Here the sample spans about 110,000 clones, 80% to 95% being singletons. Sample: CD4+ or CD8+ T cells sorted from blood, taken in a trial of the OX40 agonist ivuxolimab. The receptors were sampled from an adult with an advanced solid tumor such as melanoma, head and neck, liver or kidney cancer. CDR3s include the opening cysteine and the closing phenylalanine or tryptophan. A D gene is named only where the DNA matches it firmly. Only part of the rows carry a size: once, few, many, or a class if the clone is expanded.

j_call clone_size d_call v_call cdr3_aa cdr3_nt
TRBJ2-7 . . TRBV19 CASSTGGASYEQYF TGTGCCAGTAGTACCGGGGGTGCCTCCTACGAGCAGTACTTC
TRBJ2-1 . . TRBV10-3 CAVAKGDYNEQFF TGTGCCGTAGCAAAGGGGGACTACAATGAGCAGTTCTTC
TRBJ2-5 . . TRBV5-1 CASSQDGAEQETQYF TGCGCCAGCAGCCAGGACGGGGCAGAACAAGAGACCCAGTACTTC
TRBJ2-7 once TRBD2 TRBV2 CASSETPGLKYF TGTGCCAGCAGTGAGACGCCGGGACTAAAGTACTTC
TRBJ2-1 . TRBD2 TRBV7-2 CASSLRAGGNNEQFF TGTGCCAGCAGCTTAAGAGCGGGAGGTAACAATGAGCAGTTCTTC
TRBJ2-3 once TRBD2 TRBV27 CASSTRGSGSTDTQYF TGTGCCAGCAGTACCCGGGGTAGCGGGAGCACAGATACGCAGTATTTT
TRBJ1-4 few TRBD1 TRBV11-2 CASSRTGNRGKLFF TGTGCCAGCAGCCGGACAGGGAATCGTGGAAAACTGTTTTTT
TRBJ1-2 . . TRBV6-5 CASRPGEGGGYTF TGTGCCAGCAGGCCCGGTGAGGGGGGTGGCTACACCTTC
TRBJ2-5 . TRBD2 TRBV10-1 CASSALLAGEETQYF TGCGCCAGCAGTGCCCTACTAGCGGGAGAGGAGACCCAGTACTTC
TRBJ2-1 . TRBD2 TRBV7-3 CASSLGLAGSHEQFF TGTGCCAGCAGCTTGGGACTAGCGGGGTCCCATGAGCAGTTCTTC
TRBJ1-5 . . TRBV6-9 CASSYRGRENYLSNQPQHF TGTGCCAGCAGTTATCGGGGCAGGGAAAATTATCTTAGCAATCAGCCCCAGCATTTT
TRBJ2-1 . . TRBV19 CASTRQGNNNEQFF TGTGCCAGTACACGCCAGGGGAACAACAATGAGCAGTTCTTC
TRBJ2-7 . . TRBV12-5 CASGEVYEQYF TGTGCTAGCGGGGAGGTCTACGAGCAGTACTTC
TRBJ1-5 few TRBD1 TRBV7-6 CASSPGTGNQPQHF TGTGCCAGCAGTCCCGGGACAGGGAATCAGCCCCAGCATTTT
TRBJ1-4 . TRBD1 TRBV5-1 CASSLGGQTEKLFF TGCGCCAGCAGCTTGGGGGGACAGACCGAAAAACTGTTTTTT
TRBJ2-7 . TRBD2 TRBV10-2 CASSELPSASGGYEQYF TGCGCCAGCAGTGAACTCCCTTCGGCTAGCGGGGGCTACGAGCAGTACTTC
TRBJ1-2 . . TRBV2 CASSDRGYGYTF TGTGCCAGCAGTGACAGGGGCTATGGCTACACCTTC
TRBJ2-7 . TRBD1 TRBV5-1 CASSLVSGQGYEQYF TGCGCCAGCAGCTTGGTTTCTGGACAGGGCTACGAGCAGTACTTC
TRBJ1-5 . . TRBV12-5 CASASGLLGPQHF TGTGCTAGTGCCTCGGGACTGCTGGGGCCCCAGCATTTT
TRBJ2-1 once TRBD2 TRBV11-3 CASSTLTGTRRLNEQFF TGTGCCAGCAGTACCTTGACCGGGACTAGGAGGCTCAATGAGCAGTTCTTC
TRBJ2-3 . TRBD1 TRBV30 CAWSIGGGQGSTDTQYF TGTGCCTGGAGTATCGGCGGGGGACAGGGGTCCACAGATACGCAGTATTTT
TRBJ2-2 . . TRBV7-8 CASSPSLTGFTGELFF TGTGCCAGCAGCCCCAGTCTAACCGGGTTTACCGGGGAGCTGTTTTTT
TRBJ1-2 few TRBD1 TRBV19 CASSQSRGYYTF TGTGCCAGTAGTCAAAGCAGGGGGTACTACACCTTC
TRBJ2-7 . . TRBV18 CASSPAPLRGTYEQYF TGTGCCAGCTCTCCAGCCCCCCTACGAGGGACCTACGAGCAGTACTTC
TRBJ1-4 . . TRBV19 CASVAGDNEKLFF TGTGCCAGTGTAGCGGGGGATAATGAAAAACTGTTTTTT
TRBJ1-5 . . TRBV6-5 CASSYQGLEPQHF TGTGCCAGCAGTTACCAGGGGTTGGAGCCCCAGCATTTT
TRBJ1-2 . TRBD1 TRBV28 CASSSDRAYGYTF TGTGCCAGCAGCTCGGACAGGGCCTATGGCTACACCTTC
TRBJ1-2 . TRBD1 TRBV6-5 CASSSGTGSGYTF TGTGCCAGCAGTTCCGGGACAGGGAGTGGCTACACCTTC
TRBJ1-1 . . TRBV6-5 CASSDSAMMPTEAFF TGTGCCAGCAGCGACTCAGCCATGATGCCCACTGAAGCTTTCTTT
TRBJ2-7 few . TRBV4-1 CASSQAYEQYF TGCGCCAGCAGCCAAGCCTACGAGCAGTACTTC
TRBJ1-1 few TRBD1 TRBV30 CAWEQGGTEAFF TGTGCCTGGGAACAGGGGGGCACTGAAGCTTTCTTT
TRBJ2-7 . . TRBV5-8 CASSRTVSYEQYF TGTGCCAGCAGCAGGACAGTTTCCTACGAGCAGTACTTC
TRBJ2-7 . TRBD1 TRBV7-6 CASSHRTGGPFSYEQYF TGTGCCAGCAGCCATCGGACAGGGGGCCCCTTCTCCTACGAGCAGTACTTC
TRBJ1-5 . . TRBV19 CAIGGGGNQPQHF TGTGCCATCGGGGGAGGGGGCAATCAGCCCCAGCATTTT
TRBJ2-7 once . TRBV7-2 CASSLVGGREPPYEQYF TGTGCCAGCAGCTTAGTAGGGGGTCGGGAGCCGCCCTACGAGCAGTACTTC
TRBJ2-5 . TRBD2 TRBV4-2 CASSQDGGSGRAGETQYF TGTGCCAGCAGCCAAGATGGGGGTAGCGGGAGGGCCGGCGAGACCCAGTACTTC
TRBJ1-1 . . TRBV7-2 CASSLSQMNTEAFF TGTGCCAGCAGCTTAAGCCAAATGAACACTGAAGCTTTCTTT
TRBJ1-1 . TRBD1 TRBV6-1 CASSQGAAMNTEAFF TGTGCCAGCAGCCAGGGGGCGGCGATGAACACTGAAGCTTTCTTT
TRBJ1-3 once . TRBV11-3 CASSRALNTIYF TGTGCCAGCAGCCGGGCGCTAAACACCATATATTTT
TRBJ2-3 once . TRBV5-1 CASMRNLGTDTQYF TGCGCCAGCATGAGGAACCTGGGGACAGATACGCAGTATTTT
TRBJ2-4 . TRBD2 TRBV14 CASSQETGAGNIQYF TGTGCCAGCAGCCAAGAAACGGGAGCGGGGAACATTCAGTACTTC
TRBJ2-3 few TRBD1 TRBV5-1 CASSLMGAGGFTDTQYF TGCGCCAGCAGCTTGATGGGGGCAGGGGGTTTTACAGATACGCAGTATTTT
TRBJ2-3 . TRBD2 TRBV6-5 CASCGASGPDTQYF TGTGCCAGCTGTGGGGCTAGCGGGCCTGATACGCAGTATTTT
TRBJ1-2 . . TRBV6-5 CASSYEANNYGYTF TGTGCCAGCAGTTACGAGGCAAATAACTATGGCTACACCTTC
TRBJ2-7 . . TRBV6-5 CASSPGREIYEQYF TGTGCCAGCAGCCCGGGACGGGAGATCTACGAGCAGTACTTC
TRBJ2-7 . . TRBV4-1 CASSQGVGKSSYEQYF TGCGCCAGCAGCCAAGGGGTGGGGAAAAGCTCCTACGAGCAGTACTTC
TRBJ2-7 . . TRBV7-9 CASSLVPGPYEQYF TGTGCCAGCAGCTTAGTGCCTGGCCCCTACGAGCAGTACTTC
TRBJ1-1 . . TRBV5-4 CASSWGGKNTEAFF TGTGCCAGCAGCTGGGGAGGAAAGAACACTGAAGCTTTCTTT
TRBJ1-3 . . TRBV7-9 CASSLSKSSGNTIYF TGTGCCAGCAGCTTATCTAAGTCCTCTGGAAACACCATATATTTT
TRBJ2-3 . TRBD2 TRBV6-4 CASSRSGTTDTQYF TGTGCCAGCAGTCGTAGCGGGACCACAGATACGCAGTATTTT
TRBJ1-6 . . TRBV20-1 CSARWSSPLHF TGCAGTGCTAGATGGAGTTCACCCCTCCACTTT
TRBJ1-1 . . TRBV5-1 CASSLNHGNTEAFF TGCGCCAGCAGCTTGAACCACGGGAACACTGAAGCTTTCTTT
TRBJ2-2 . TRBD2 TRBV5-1 CASSFGTSDTGELFF TGCGCCAGCAGCTTCGGAACTAGCGACACCGGGGAGCTGTTTTTT
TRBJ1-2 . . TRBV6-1 CASSEWINYGYTF TGTGCCAGCAGTGAGTGGATTAACTATGGCTACACCTTC
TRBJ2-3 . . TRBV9 CASSVSYPDTQYF TGTGCCAGCAGCGTGAGCTATCCAGATACGCAGTATTTT